One and the same sample provided the 10 T cell receptor beta chains below, sequenced in a study of blood T cell repertoires in COVID-19. The method was immunoSEQ multiplex PCR; TCRdb's version includes in-frame clones alone and lacks a portion of them. Of around 320,000 clones in the sample, around nine tenths were seen once. The sequenced sample consisted of PBMCs or T cells enriched from blood (not recorded which). These receptors all come from a woman in her twenties or thirties who had been exposed to COVID-19.

This chain links TRBV19 with TRBJ1-4, with TRBD1 matching 9 bases. CDR1 is LNHDA and CDR2 is SQIVND in the germline V gene (reference sequence). This CDR3 contains 14 residues. The junction had 5 bases not matched to a gene; V was cut back by 4 bases and J by 8 bases. The CDR3 is CASSTGQGREKLFF. The DNA of the CDR3 is TGTGCCAGTAGTACGGGACAGGGTAGGGAAAAACTGTTTTTT.

This clone has a handful of counts. The chain has TRBV12-3 or TRBV12-4 and TRBJ1-1; TRBD1 aligns across 9 bases. J lost 5 bases, V lost 8 bases, and 3 bases had no gene match. The CDR3 is 12 amino acids. The CDR3 loop reads CASATGGTEAFF. The CDR3 DNA is TGTGCCAGCGCGACAGGGGGGACTGAAGCTTTCTTT.

This clone was detected only a few times. J is TRBJ1-1 and V is TRBV13; 7 bases line up with TRBD1. The trim removed 5 bases at V and 3 bases at J, leaving 6 bases unmatched. The CDR3 loop spans 14 amino acids. Germline values: CDR1 PRHDT, CDR2 FYEKMQ (reference sequence). As DNA, the CDR3 is TGTGCCAGCAGCCCGGGGCAGGGGGACACTGAAGCTTTCTTT. Its translation: CASSPGQGDTEAFF.

V gene TRBV10-3 combines with J gene TRBJ1-5, with 10 bases aligning to TRBD1. V lost 6 bases and J lost 10; bases outside the gene matches: 9. CDR3 length: 14 residues. Germline lookup yields CDR1 ENHRY and CDR2 SYGVKD. Here the CDR3 DNA reads TGTGCCATCAGCAGTGGGACAGGGGACGGACCCCAGCATTTT. Amino acid sequence: CAISSGTGDGPQHF.

The chain recombines TRBV7-7 with TRBJ2-2; D is perhaps TRBD1 (7 bases). The CDR3 is 17 residues long. V was cut by 3 bases and J by 0 bases, with 14 bases left in between. Germline V gene data show CDR1 as SSHAT and CDR2 as FNYEAQ (reference sequence). Here the CDR3 reads CASSFFPRGANTGELFF. The CDR3 region has the DNA TGTGCCAGCAGCTTTTTTCCCAGGGGGGCGAACACCGGGGAGCTGTTTTTT.

The chain has TRBV11-2 and TRBJ2-1, with 10 bases that match TRBD2. Germline V gives CDR1 SGHAT, CDR2 FQNNGV. The ends lost 2 bases at V and 7 bases at J; junction bases unmatched: 2. CDR3 size: 14 residues. CDR3 DNA: TGTGCCAGCAGCTTAAGCGGGGGGGTAAATGAGCAGTTCTTC. Protein: CASSLSGGVNEQFF.

This clone was detected only once. The gene calls are TRBV14 and TRBJ1-1; 8 nucleotides line up with TRBD1. The CDR3 is 14 amino acids. J was trimmed by 3 bases and V by 4 bases; bases with no gene match: 4. Germline CDR1 SGHDN, CDR2 FVKESK. This CDR3 reads CASSRQQGDTEAFF. DNA for the CDR3: TGTGCCAGCAGCCGACAACAGGGGGACACTGAAGCTTTCTTT.

V and J are TRBV7-9 and TRBJ1-3; D not resolved. The CDR3 loop spans 12 amino acids. Germline assignment: CDR1 SEHNR and CDR2 FQNEAQ (reference sequence). V lost 8 bases to trimming and J lost 2 bases, with 7 bases between them. CDR3 residues: CASGQAGNTIYF. CDR3 DNA sequence: TGTGCCAGCGGGCAGGCTGGAAACACCATATATTTT.

The chain combines TRBV4-1 with TRBJ2-7, with a tentative D call TRBD1 (8 bases). The V and J ends lost 3 bases and 0 bases respectively, with 15 bases between them. This CDR3 is built from 16 residues. Germline CDR1 is MGHRA and CDR2 is YSYEKL. The CDR3 loop reads CASSHAHRGGSYEQYF. Here the CDR3 DNA reads TGCGCCAGCAGCCACGCTCACAGGGGGGGCTCCTACGAGCAGTACTTC.

The CDR3 sequence is CASSVVAGPNTGANVLTF. The CDR3 DNA reads as TGTGCCAGCAGCGTAGTGGCAGGGCCGAATACTGGGGCCAACGTCCTGACTTTC. The chain joins TRBV9 to TRBJ2-6, with D possibly matching TRBD1 (5 bases). V lost 0 bases to trimming and J lost 2 bases, with 15 bases between them. This CDR3 spans 18 amino acids. Looked up from germline, CDR1 is SGDLS and CDR2 is YYNGEE.